The sequence of this T cell receptor (beta chain) was determined in a study of T cell clones after liver transplantation. About the research overall: HCV positivity affected three of eight recipients; the rest lacked autoimmune or viral indications.

Study results and limitations: Post-transplant time points were not standardized, so conclusions are preliminary.

To note about this clone: Its antigen is as yet unknown.

Produced via immunoSEQ multiplex PCR; TCRdb's table is partial and in-frame only. This table holds some 15,000 clones, approximately 91% found once. Thawed unstimulated PBMCs were FACS-sorted by CD3, CD4 and CD8 into two populations. Sequences were derived from CD8+ T cells from blood, sampled before liver transplant. The source is a human donor who received a liver transplant.

The CDR3 region has the DNA TGTGCCAGCAGTTTTGGCGTACAAGCTTTCTTT. Translation: CASSFGVQAFF. V usage is TRBV28 and J usage is TRBJ1-1; D is undetermined. The germline CDR1 and CDR2 sequences are MDHEN and SYDVKM. This CDR3 spans 11 amino acids. Deletions cut 3 bases from V and 9 bases from J, with 8 bases between.